These T cell receptor beta chains were read from a single sample in a study of technical replicates of blood from a few donors. Sequenced by immunoSEQ multiplex PCR; TCRdb stores in-frame clones only, minus some. The sample contains approximately 66,000 clones, 88% of which appear only once. Sequencing input: PBMCs. All receptors come from a human donor in good health. Some clones in this sample may be carry-over from other donors' samples. Each CDR3 is given with its conserved first and last residue. D genes are given only for firm matches. Clone size is stated in some rows and not others, as once, few, many or a class when expanded.

size: .; D: .; J: TRBJ2-5; V: TRBV6-5; CDR3: CASSYFTGRQKETQYF; DNA: TGTGCCAGCAGTTACTTCACGGGGAGACAAAAAGAGACCCAGTACTTC
size: .; D: .; J: TRBJ2-7; V: TRBV5-1; CDR3: CASSLVVRDPPYEQYF; DNA: TGCGCCAGCAGCTTGGTCGTGCGGGACCCCCCCTACGAGCAGTACTTC
size: .; D: TRBD1; J: TRBJ2-7; V: TRBV10-2; CDR3: CASSARGTVAYEQYF; DNA: TGCGCCAGCAGCGCGAGGGGGACAGTAGCCTACGAGCAGTACTTC
size: .; D: .; J: TRBJ2-2; V: TRBV7-3; CDR3: CASRPYRDAGELFF; DNA: TGTGCCAGCAGACCTTACAGGGACGCCGGGGAGCTGTTTTTT
size: .; D: .; J: TRBJ1-1; V: TRBV7-9; CDR3: CASSSERVGNTEAFF; DNA: TGTGCCAGCAGCTCCGAACGGGTTGGGAACACTGAAGCTTTCTTT
size: .; D: .; J: TRBJ2-2; V: TRBV2; CDR3: CASSEPLQDYTGELFF; DNA: TGTGCCAGCAGTGAACCCTTGCAGGACTACACCGGGGAGCTGTTTTTT
size: once; D: TRBD1; J: TRBJ2-1; V: TRBV6-6; CDR3: CASRTRDREYNEQFF; DNA: TGTGCCAGCAGAACCCGGGACAGGGAATACAATGAGCAGTTCTTC
size: .; D: .; J: TRBJ2-7; V: TRBV6-5; CDR3: CASSLSGPTYEQYF; DNA: TGTGCCAGCAGTTTAAGCGGCCCGACCTACGAGCAGTACTTC
size: .; D: .; J: TRBJ2-1; V: TRBV9; CDR3: CASSVATDNEQFF; DNA: TGTGCCAGCAGCGTAGCTACGGACAATGAGCAGTTCTTC
size: .; D: .; J: TRBJ2-5; V: TRBV7-3; CDR3: CASSLSPGLGETQYF; DNA: TGTGCCAGCAGTTTATCCCCGGGACTCGGGGAGACCCAGTACTTC
size: .; D: .; J: TRBJ2-2; V: TRBV2; CDR3: CASSDPGNTGELFF; DNA: TGTGCCAGCAGTGATCCGGGAAACACCGGGGAGCTGTTTTTT
size: .; D: TRBD1; J: TRBJ1-3; V: TRBV7-9; CDR3: CASSPRGQGFGNTIYF; DNA: TGTGCCAGCAGCCCGCGGGGACAGGGGTTCGGAAACACCATATATTTT
size: .; D: TRBD2; J: TRBJ2-7; V: TRBV15; CDR3: CATSREGGSSYEQYF; DNA: TGTGCCACCAGCAGAGAGGGGGGGAGCTCCTACGAGCAGTACTTC
size: once; D: TRBD2; J: TRBJ2-7; V: TRBV5-4; CDR3: CASSSLAGGAYEQYF; DNA: TGTGCCAGCAGCTCACTAGCGGGGGGAGCCTACGAGCAGTACTTC
size: .; D: .; J: TRBJ2-5; V: TRBV4-1; CDR3: CASSRLPGTLQETQYF; DNA: TGCGCCAGCAGCCGCCTTCCCGGGACACTCCAAGAGACCCAGTACTTC
size: .; D: .; J: TRBJ2-4; V: TRBV25-1; CDR3: CASSEVSGFKNIQYF; DNA: TGTGCCAGCAGTGAAGTTTCAGGGTTCAAAAACATTCAGTACTTC
size: .; D: .; J: TRBJ2-5; V: TRBV11-3; CDR3: CASSSKGSGETQYF; DNA: TGTGCCAGCAGCTCTAAGGGGTCGGGTGAGACCCAGTACTTC
size: .; D: TRBD1; J: TRBJ2-5; V: TRBV6-1; CDR3: CASSDRTGGIQETQYF; DNA: TGTGCCAGCAGTGATCGCACAGGGGGAATCCAAGAGACCCAGTACTTC
size: .; D: TRBD1; J: TRBJ2-7; V: TRBV18; CDR3: CASSPPRDRDEQYF; DNA: TGTGCCAGCTCACCACCTAGAGACAGGGACGAGCAGTACTTC
size: once; D: TRBD2; J: TRBJ2-7; V: TRBV29-1; CDR3: CSVAGTSVQKGEYEQYF; DNA: TGCAGCGTCGCCGGGACTAGCGTCCAAAAGGGGGAGTACGAGCAGTACTTC
size: .; D: TRBD2; J: TRBJ2-2; V: TRBV5-1; CDR3: CASSLLAGGGSAGELFF; DNA: TGCGCCAGCAGCTTGCTAGCGGGAGGTGGGAGCGCCGGGGAGCTGTTTTTT
size: .; D: .; J: TRBJ2-7; V: TRBV5-6; CDR3: CASSSPLSGNYEQYF; DNA: TGTGCCAGCAGCTCCCCGCTTAGCGGCAACTACGAGCAGTACTTC
size: .; D: .; J: TRBJ2-3; V: TRBV7-9; CDR3: CASSLAGGSDTQYF; DNA: TGTGCCAGCAGCTTAGCGGGGGGATCAGATACGCAGTATTTT
size: .; D: .; J: TRBJ1-1; V: TRBV30; CDR3: CAWSGDSYTEAFF; DNA: TGTGCCTGGAGTGGTGACAGTTACACTGAAGCTTTCTTT
size: .; D: .; J: TRBJ1-6; V: TRBV19; CDR3: CASSYYNSPLHF; DNA: TGTGCCAGTAGTTACTATAATTCACCCCTCCACTTT
size: .; D: TRBD2; J: TRBJ2-1; V: TRBV7-6; CDR3: CASSRTSGSNNEQFF; DNA: TGTGCCAGCAGCCGGACTAGCGGGAGTAACAATGAGCAGTTCTTC
size: .; D: .; J: TRBJ1-3; V: TRBV5-1; CDR3: CASKPGAGGNTIYF; DNA: TGCGCCAGCAAACCAGGGGCAGGAGGAAACACCATATATTTT
size: .; D: .; J: TRBJ1-6; V: TRBV6-1; CDR3: CASSPPGGGNSPLHF; DNA: TGTGCCAGCAGCCCCCCCGGGGGTGGCAATTCACCCCTCCACTTT
size: .; D: TRBD1; J: TRBJ1-2; V: TRBV29-1; CDR3: CSVTKTGAYGYTF; DNA: TGCAGCGTTACGAAAACAGGGGCCTATGGCTACACCTTC
size: .; D: TRBD2; J: TRBJ2-5; V: TRBV2; CDR3: CASIGLAGQETQYF; DNA: TGTGCCAGCATTGGACTAGCGGGGCAAGAGACCCAGTACTTC
size: .; D: TRBD2; J: TRBJ2-4; V: TRBV30; CDR3: CAWSLGLAGYKNIQYF; DNA: TGTGCCTGGAGTCTAGGACTAGCGGGATACAAAAACATTCAGTACTTC
size: once; D: TRBD2; J: TRBJ2-5; V: TRBV18; CDR3: CASSRQALAGGQETQYF; DNA: TGTGCCAGCTCACGGCAAGCCCTCGCGGGAGGACAAGAGACCCAGTACTTC
size: once; D: .; J: TRBJ1-2; V: TRBV29-1; CDR3: CSVGPEGVQGYTF; DNA: TGCAGCGTTGGGCCCGAGGGTGTTCAAGGCTACACCTTC
size: .; D: .; J: TRBJ2-5; V: TRBV7-3; CDR3: CASSLIGHFQETQYF; DNA: TGTGCCAGCAGCTTAATAGGACACTTCCAAGAGACCCAGTACTTC
size: .; D: .; J: TRBJ1-2; V: TRBV18; CDR3: CASSPPLRYDGYTF; DNA: TGTGCCAGCTCACCCCCGTTGAGGTACGATGGCTACACCTTC
size: .; D: TRBD2; J: TRBJ2-5; V: TRBV6-5; CDR3: CASSLGGGQETQYF; DNA: TGTGCCAGCAGCCTCGGCGGGGGGCAAGAGACCCAGTACTTC
size: .; D: TRBD2; J: TRBJ2-5; V: TRBV5-6; CDR3: CASSLKLAGTQETQYF; DNA: TGTGCCAGCAGCTTGAAACTAGCGGGTACCCAAGAGACCCAGTACTTC
size: .; D: TRBD1; J: TRBJ1-5; V: TRBV2; CDR3: CASSGRGQPQHF; DNA: TGTGCCAGCAGTGGCAGGGGGCAGCCCCAGCATTTT
size: .; D: TRBD2; J: TRBJ2-1; V: TRBV18; CDR3: CASSPKLLAASSYNEQFF; DNA: TGTGCCAGCTCACCAAAATTACTAGCGGCGTCTTCCTACAATGAGCAGTTCTTC
size: few; D: TRBD1; J: TRBJ1-2; V: TRBV5-4; CDR3: CASSLGQGGIYGYTF; DNA: TGTGCCAGCAGCTTGGGGCAGGGGGGCATATATGGCTACACCTTC
size: .; D: .; J: TRBJ2-5; V: TRBV12-5; CDR3: CASAPRGEETQYF; DNA: TGTGCTAGTGCCCCCAGGGGAGAAGAGACCCAGTACTTC
size: .; D: TRBD1; J: TRBJ2-2; V: TRBV9; CDR3: CASSVEGQVYTGELFF; DNA: TGTGCCAGCAGCGTAGAAGGACAGGTTTACACCGGGGAGCTGTTTTTT
size: .; D: .; J: TRBJ2-1; V: TRBV4-3; CDR3: CASMLGSYNEQFF; DNA: TGCGCCAGCATGCTAGGTTCCTACAATGAGCAGTTCTTC
size: .; D: TRBD2; J: TRBJ2-1; V: TRBV7-2; CDR3: CASSFPLGSGRARNEQFF; DNA: TGTGCCAGCAGCTTCCCGTTGGGTAGCGGGAGGGCCAGGAATGAGCAGTTCTTC
size: .; D: TRBD1; J: TRBJ1-1; V: TRBV7-2; CDR3: CASSPGQGRNTEAFF; DNA: TGTGCCAGCAGCCCTGGACAGGGGCGGAACACTGAAGCTTTCTTT
size: .; D: TRBD2; J: TRBJ2-1; V: TRBV14; CDR3: CASSQDTSGGPFF; DNA: TGTGCCAGCAGCCAAGATACTAGCGGGGGCCCGTTCTTC
size: .; D: TRBD1; J: TRBJ2-1; V: TRBV7-3; CDR3: CASSLGTGNEQFF; DNA: TGTGCCAGCAGCCTCGGGACAGGGAATGAGCAGTTCTTC
size: .; D: .; J: TRBJ1-5; V: TRBV19; CDR3: CASSPNGERWVFQPQHF; DNA: TGTGCCAGTAGTCCAAACGGGGAAAGGTGGGTTTTCCAGCCCCAGCATTTT